Listed here are 20 T cell receptor beta chains from one sample, sequenced in a study of vaccination effects on CD4 cells after COVID-19 (dated by TCRdb to 2021 to 2024). Libraries were built with the immunoSEQ multiplex PCR assay. This immuneACCESS table, as held by TCRdb, lists in-frame sequences with V and J called but not all clones. Of the missing ones, under half trace to an unresolved V gene in checked studies; the others have no known cause. The sample table records tens of thousands of clones; about 70% of these occur just once. Approximately 1.7% of the sample belongs to the ten largest clones. To identify antigen-specific CD4+ T cell clonotypes by their expansion, the ViraFEST assay first stimulated PBMC with viral peptide pools and then applied TCR sequencing. After around 11 days of culture, CD4+ T cells were isolated with the EasySep CD4+ T cell isolation kit. For these receptors, no antigen is known.

The sample was CD4+ T cells from PBMCs cultured with HCoV-229E spike peptides, taken before COVID-19 vaccination. The cell subset or site label of this sample denotes: HCoV-229E spike overlapping peptide pool stimulation. The receptors stem from a human donor who received a COVID-19 vaccine.

This clone was counted a few times. The CDR3 sequence: CASKNAGMNTEAFF. The CDR3 DNA sequence: TGTGCCAGTAAAAACGCGGGGATGAACACTGAAGCTTTCTTT. The chain carries TRBV19 and TRBJ1-1; D call uncertain. Trimming left V 7 bases short and J 0 bases short, with 12 bases between. The length of the CDR3 is 14 residues. In germline, CDR1 is LNHDA, CDR2 SQIVND (reference sequence).

This clone was seen just once. This chain connects TRBV10-3 to TRBJ2-3; tentative D call: TRBD2 (7 bases). The CDR3 extends over 13 amino acids. Germline loops: CDR1 ENHRY, CDR2 SYGVKD. Trimming took off 7 bases at V and 2 bases at J, with 10 bases between the two ends. The CDR3 nucleotides are TGTGCCATCAACGCGGGGGCCACAGATACGCAGTATTTT. Encoded protein: CAINAGATDTQYF.

This clone was seen only a few times. V is TRBV4-2 and J is TRBJ2-2; the D gene is possibly TRBD1 (5 bases). CDR3 size: 14 residues. The germline V gene has CDR1 LGHNA and CDR2 YNFKEQ. The V and J ends lost 6 bases and 1 base respectively, with 9 bases between them. The CDR3 spells CASRLTGNTGELFF. Written as DNA, the CDR3 is TGTGCCAGCAGGCTAACAGGGAACACCGGGGAGCTGTTTTTT.

The chain couples TRBV5-1 to TRBJ1-4; D ambiguous. The V end lost 3 bases, the J end lost 0 bases, and 9 bases lay between the germline ends. The CDR3 extends over 15 amino acids. Germline V gene lookup returns CDR1 SGHRS and CDR2 YFSETQ. The CDR3 sequence: CASSWLDATNEKLFF. The CDR3, as DNA: TGCGCCAGCAGCTGGCTTGATGCAACTAATGAAAAACTGTTTTTT.

V and J are TRBV19 and TRBJ2-2, with 11 bases lining up with TRBD2. CDR1 is LNHDA and CDR2 is SQIVND in the germline V gene (reference sequence). V trimming: 5 bases; J trimming: 7 bases; junction bases outside the gene matches: 12. The CDR3 spans 17 residues. The DNA for the CDR3 is TGTGCCAGTAGTCTCTTGCGACTAGCGGGGCCTTTCGGGGAGCTGTTTTTT. It yields the protein CASSLLRLAGPFGELFF.

This chain joins TRBV29-1 and TRBJ2-3, with D tentatively TRBD1 or TRBD2 (6 bases each). Trimming stripped 7 bases from V and 0 bases from J, with 14 bases between. Germline V CDR1 and CDR2: SQVTM, ANQGSEA. The CDR3 length is 14 residues. CDR3 residues: CSADWGASTDTQYF. The CDR3 nucleotides read TGCAGCGCCGACTGGGGGGCGAGCACAGATACGCAGTATTTT.

Notes on this clone: At the DNA level, this CDR3 is encoded by other sequences in the same sample as well. As DNA, the CDR3 is TGTGCCAGCAGCTTAGCGGAGACCCAGTACTTC. This translates into CASSLAETQYF. V and J are TRBV7-2 and TRBJ2-5; D unresolved. Germline V gives CDR1 SGHTA, CDR2 FQGNSA. Trimming took 0 bases from V and 5 from J, leaving 1 base between them. This CDR3 spans 11 amino acids.

This chain connects TRBV6-5 to TRBJ1-4; 7 positions agree with TRBD1. The CDR3 spans 15 residues. Germline lookup yields CDR1 MNHEY and CDR2 SVGAGI. J lost 0 bases, V lost 6 bases, and 4 bases had no gene match. The CDR3 DNA reads as TGTGCCAGCAGAACCACAGGGGCAACTAATGAAAAACTGTTTTTT. It specifies CASRTTGATNEKLFF.

V usage is TRBV5-1 and J usage is TRBJ2-3; 8 bases match TRBD1. Germline CDR1 reads SGHRS; CDR2 reads YFSETQ. This CDR3 region has 16 residues. The junction had 6 bases not matched to a gene; V was cut back by 0 bases and J by 3 bases. CDR3 sequence: CASSLEVQGATDTQYF. For the CDR3, the DNA is TGCGCCAGCAGCTTGGAGGTCCAGGGGGCGACAGATACGCAGTATTTT.

V gene TRBV6-5 combines with J gene TRBJ1-1; 7 positions match TRBD1. Trimming cost V 7 bases and J 1 base; bases outside gene matches: 9. Germline lookup yields CDR1 MNHEY and CDR2 SVGAGI. There are 15 residues in the CDR3. CDR3 residues: CASNRQGESNTEAFF. DNA for the CDR3: TGTGCCAGCAATCGACAGGGAGAATCGAACACTGAAGCTTTCTTT.

The chain joins TRBV5-5 to TRBJ2-3; D may be TRBD1 (5 bases). This CDR3 region has 19 residues. Germline V CDR1 and CDR2: SGHKS, YYEKEE (reference sequence). Trimming removed 2 bases at V and 2 bases at J, with 24 bases between. The CDR3 loop is CASSFLQIVSGHNTDTQYF. In DNA form, the CDR3 reads TGTGCCAGCAGCTTTTTACAGATCGTCTCTGGACATAACACAGATACGCAGTATTTT.

This clone showed up just a few times. J is TRBJ2-1 and V is TRBV19; 13 bases fit TRBD2. CDR3 length: 17 amino acids. Germline values: CDR1 LNHDA, CDR2 SQIVND (reference sequence). Trimming removed 1 base from V and 5 bases from J; junction bases left unmatched: 5. The CDR3 loop is CASSIATGLAGHNEQFF. As DNA, the CDR3 is TGTGCCAGTAGTATAGCCACGGGACTAGCGGGGCACAATGAGCAGTTCTTC. Filled out from reference TRBV19 and TRBJ2-1, the complete variable domain reads DGGITQSPKYLFRKEGQNVTLSCEQNLNHDAMYWYRQDPGQGLRLIYYSQIVNDFQKGDIAEGYSVSREKKESFPLTVTSAQKNPTAFYLCASSIATGLAGHNEQFFGPGTRLTVL.

The chain recombines TRBV18 with TRBJ1-1; TRBD1 matches 8 bases. Trimming removed 4 bases from V and 6 bases from J; junction bases left unmatched: 7. CDR1 is KGHSH and CDR2 is LQKENI in the germline V gene. This CDR3 contains 14 residues. The CDR3 DNA reads TGTGCCAGCTCACGAGGGGTGGACAGGGCTGAAGCTTTCTTT. It translates to CASSRGVDRAEAFF.

This clone has a handful of counts. The chain has TRBV15 and TRBJ1-2; D is ambiguous. V dropped 0 bases and J dropped 3 bases, with 11 bases sitting between them. This CDR3 spans 15 amino acids. The germline gives CDR1 LNHNV, CDR2 YYDKDF (reference sequence). CDR3: CATSRDVSGDYGYTF. The CDR3 nucleotides are TGTGCCACCAGCAGAGATGTCTCGGGAGACTATGGCTACACCTTC.

The chain uses TRBV19 and TRBJ2-7, with no clear D. Per the germline V gene, CDR1 is LNHDA and CDR2 is SQIVND (reference sequence). Trimming removed 3 bases at V and 1 base at J, with 10 bases between. The CDR3 length is 14 residues. The CDR3 reads CASSMGYGSYEQYV. For the CDR3, the DNA is TGTGCCAGTAGTATGGGGTACGGGTCCTACGAGCAGTACGTC.

The chain employs TRBV12-3 or TRBV12-4 and TRBJ2-1; no clear D gene. The germline V and J ends were trimmed by 3 bases and 9 bases, with 6 bases remaining between them. CDR3 length: 11 amino acids. CDR3 region: CASSLGGEQFF. The CDR3 DNA reads TGTGCCAGCAGTTTGGGTGGTGAGCAGTTCTTC.

This rearrangement joins TRBV19 to TRBJ1-1; 9 nucleotides align to TRBD1. Trimming took 3 bases from V and 6 from J; bases not matched to a gene: 5. This CDR3 spans 14 amino acids. Germline CDR1 LNHDA, CDR2 SQIVND (reference sequence). Here the CDR3 reads CASSMGQGRAEAFF. The DNA of the CDR3 is TGTGCCAGTAGTATGGGACAGGGAAGGGCTGAAGCTTTCTTT.

The gene calls are TRBV15 and TRBJ1-1; no definite D call. With 2 bases removed from V and 0 bases from J, the gap between germline ends came to 4 bases. The germline V gene encodes CDR1 LNHNV and CDR2 YYDKDF (reference sequence). This CDR3 region has 13 residues. In DNA form, the CDR3 reads TGTGCCACCAGCAGAAAGATGAACACTGAAGCTTTCTTT. It yields the protein CATSRKMNTEAFF.

The genes are TRBV11-2 and TRBJ2-6; no definite D call. The V gene lost 6 bases and the J gene lost 3 bases, with 9 bases spanning the gap. The length of the CDR3 is 14 residues. Germline loops: CDR1 SGHAT, CDR2 FQNNGV. CDR3 amino acids: CASSSGFGANVLTF. DNA for the CDR3: TGTGCCAGCAGTTCCGGGTTTGGGGCCAACGTCCTGACTTTC.

The CDR3 spells CATGDLGTRMWNEQFF. The CDR3 coding sequence is TGTGCGACCGGAGATCTCGGGACTAGAATGTGGAATGAGCAGTTCTTC. J is TRBJ2-1 and V is TRBV10-3, with TRBD2 matching over 8 bases. The CDR3 runs 16 residues. Germline lookup yields CDR1 ENHRY and CDR2 SYGVKD.